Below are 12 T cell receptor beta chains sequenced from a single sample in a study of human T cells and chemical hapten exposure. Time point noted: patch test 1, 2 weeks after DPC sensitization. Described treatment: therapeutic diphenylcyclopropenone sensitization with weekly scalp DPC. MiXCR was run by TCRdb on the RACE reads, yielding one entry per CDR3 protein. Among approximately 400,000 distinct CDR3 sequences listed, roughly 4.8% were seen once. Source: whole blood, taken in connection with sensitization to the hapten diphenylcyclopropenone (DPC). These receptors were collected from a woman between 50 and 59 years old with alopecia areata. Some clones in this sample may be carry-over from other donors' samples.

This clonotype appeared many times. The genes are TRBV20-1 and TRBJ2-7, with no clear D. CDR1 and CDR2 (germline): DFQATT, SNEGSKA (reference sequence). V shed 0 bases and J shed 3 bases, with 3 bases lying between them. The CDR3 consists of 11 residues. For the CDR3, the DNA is TGCAGTGCTAGAGATAACTACGAGCAGTACTTC. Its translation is CSARDNYEQYF.

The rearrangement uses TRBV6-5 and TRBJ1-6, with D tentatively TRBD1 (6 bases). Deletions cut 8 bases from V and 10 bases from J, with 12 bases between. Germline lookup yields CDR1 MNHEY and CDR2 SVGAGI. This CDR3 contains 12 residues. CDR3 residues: CASHTGQSPLHF. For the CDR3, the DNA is TGTGCCAGCCATACAGGGCAATCACCCCTCCACTTT.

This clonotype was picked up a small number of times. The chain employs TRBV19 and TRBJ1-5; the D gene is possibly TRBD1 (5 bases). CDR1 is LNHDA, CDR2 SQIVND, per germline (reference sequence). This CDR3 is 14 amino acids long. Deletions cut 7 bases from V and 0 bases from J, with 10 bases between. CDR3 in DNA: TGTGCCAGTAAACAGGAGATTAGCAATCAGCCCCAGCATTTT. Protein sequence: CASKQEISNQPQHF.

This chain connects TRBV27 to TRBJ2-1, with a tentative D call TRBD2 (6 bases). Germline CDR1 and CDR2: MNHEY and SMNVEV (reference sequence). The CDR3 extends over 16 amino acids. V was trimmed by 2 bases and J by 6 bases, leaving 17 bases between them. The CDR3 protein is CASSLGGSPPSNEQFF. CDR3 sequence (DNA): TGTGCCAGCAGTTTAGGAGGGAGTCCTCCCAGCAATGAGCAGTTCTTC.

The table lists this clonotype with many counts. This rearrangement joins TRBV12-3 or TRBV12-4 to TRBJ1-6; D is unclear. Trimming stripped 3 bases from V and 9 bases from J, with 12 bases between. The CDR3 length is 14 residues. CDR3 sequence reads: CASSLTSEGSPLHF. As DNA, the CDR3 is TGTGCCAGCAGTTTGACAAGCGAAGGTTCACCCCTCCACTTT.

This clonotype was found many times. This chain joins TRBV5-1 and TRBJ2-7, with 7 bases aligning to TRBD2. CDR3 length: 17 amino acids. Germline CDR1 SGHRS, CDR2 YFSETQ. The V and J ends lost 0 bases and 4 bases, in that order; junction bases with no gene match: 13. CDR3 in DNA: TGCGCCAGCAGCTTGGCGGGACCCCAGGCGGGAGAGTACGAGCAGTACTTC. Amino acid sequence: CASSLAGPQAGEYEQYF.

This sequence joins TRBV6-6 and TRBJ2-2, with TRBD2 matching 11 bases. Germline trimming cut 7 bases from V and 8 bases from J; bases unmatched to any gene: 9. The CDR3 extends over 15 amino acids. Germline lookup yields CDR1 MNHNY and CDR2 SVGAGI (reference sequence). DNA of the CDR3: TGTGCCAGCATTATAGCGGGGGGGCCTGGAGGGGAGCTGTTTTTT. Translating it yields CASIIAGGPGGELFF.

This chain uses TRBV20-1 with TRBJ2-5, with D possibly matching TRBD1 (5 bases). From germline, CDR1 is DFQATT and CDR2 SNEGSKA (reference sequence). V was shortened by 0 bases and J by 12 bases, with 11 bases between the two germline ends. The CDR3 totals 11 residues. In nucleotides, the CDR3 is TGCAGTGCTAGAGAAGGCAGGGCCGAGTACTTC. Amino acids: CSAREGRAEYF.

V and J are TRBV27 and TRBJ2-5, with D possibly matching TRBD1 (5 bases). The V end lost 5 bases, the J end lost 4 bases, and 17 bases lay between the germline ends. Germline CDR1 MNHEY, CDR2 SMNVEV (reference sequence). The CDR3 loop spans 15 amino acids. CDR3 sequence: CASSPRTRRGETQYF. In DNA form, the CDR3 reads TGTGCCAGCAGTCCGCGCACAAGAAGGGGAGAGACCCAGTACTTC.

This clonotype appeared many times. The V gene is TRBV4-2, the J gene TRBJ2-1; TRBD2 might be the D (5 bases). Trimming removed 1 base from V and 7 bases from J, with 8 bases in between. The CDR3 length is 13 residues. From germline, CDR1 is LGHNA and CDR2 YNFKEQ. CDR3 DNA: TGTGCCAGCAGCCAAGCTCGGGAAAATGAGCAGTTCTTC. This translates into CASSQARENEQFF.

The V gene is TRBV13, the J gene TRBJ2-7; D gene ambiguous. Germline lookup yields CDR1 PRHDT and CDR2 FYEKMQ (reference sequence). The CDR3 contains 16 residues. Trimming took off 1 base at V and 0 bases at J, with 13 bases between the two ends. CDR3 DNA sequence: TGTGCCAGCAGCTTAGCCATACGCCCGGGCTCCTACGAGCAGTACTTC. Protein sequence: CASSLAIRPGSYEQYF.

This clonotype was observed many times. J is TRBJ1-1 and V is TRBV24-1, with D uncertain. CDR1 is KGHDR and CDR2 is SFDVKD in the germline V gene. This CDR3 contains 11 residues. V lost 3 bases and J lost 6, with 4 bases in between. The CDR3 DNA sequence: TGTGCCACCAGTGATGTCTCTGAAGCTTTCTTT. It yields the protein CATSDVSEAFF.